The sequence of this T cell receptor (beta chain) was determined in a study of control samples from healthy donors and cancer patients. The V gene lost 3 bases and the J gene lost 2 bases, with 14 bases spanning the gap. The CDR3 covers 16 residues. The germline V gene has CDR1 SGDLS and CDR2 YYNGEE. The data were produced by immunoSEQ multiplex PCR, yet TCRdb's version contains in-frame clones alone and is incomplete. Of around 100,000 clones listed, approximately 90% are singletons. The clonotype comes from a woman aged 18-35 years in good health. The gene calls are TRBV9 and TRBJ1-4, with a possible D match to TRBD1 (5 bases). The sample taken for sequencing was blood. CDR3 DNA: TGTGCCAGCAGCGCAGGGAGTGCAGGGACTAATGAAAAACTGTTTTTT. Its protein product is CASSAGSAGTNEKLFF.